This TCR beta chain was identified in a study of blood T cell repertoires in COVID-19. The V end lost 5 bases, the J end lost 4 bases, and 11 bases lay between the germline ends. This CDR3 region has 14 residues. Per germline, CDR1 MNHEY and CDR2 SMNVEV (reference sequence). This clone was counted once. Exposed enrollees had met someone with a PCR-confirmed or clinician-diagnosed COVID-19 case at some point within the 2 weeks before study entry. The data were produced by immunoSEQ multiplex PCR, yet TCRdb's version contains in-frame clones alone and is incomplete. The top ten hold approximately 3% of the sample, which has about 270,000 clones, approximately 90% seen once.

V gene TRBV27 combines with J gene TRBJ2-2, with D possibly being TRBD2 (5 bases). The sample was PBMCs or T cells enriched from blood (not recorded which). The clonotype originates from a man in his forties or fifties who had been exposed to COVID-19. The CDR3 protein is CASSDKGSTGELFF. In DNA, the CDR3 is TGTGCCAGCAGTGATAAAGGGAGCACCGGGGAGCTGTTTTTT.